The clone carrying this T cell receptor (beta chain) was counted a few times. As yet, its antigen is unknown. This specimen comes from a study of post-analysis software for immune sequencing data. Study context: Relapsing-remitting, secondary progressive and progressive-relapsing multiple sclerosis courses were included. Study results and caveats: Comparison of patients with controls showed four or five TRBV segments more frequent in patients, TRBV5-6, TRBV5-1 and TRBV20-1 among them.

Unique-molecular-identifier-tagged TCR beta cDNA libraries were used. TCRdb ran MiXCR on the PCR reads and lists one entry per CDR3 protein. The data hold hundreds of thousands of distinct CDR3 sequences, with roughly 30% observed a single time. V lost 5 bases and J 3 bases, leaving 16 bases between the germline ends. CDR1 SGHAT and CDR2 FQNNGV come from the germline V gene. This CDR3 is 15 amino acids long. The sequencing sample was made of blood. This clonotype originated in a girl between 5 and 17 years old with multiple sclerosis. This rearrangement joins TRBV11-2 to TRBJ2-5; a weak D match, TRBD1 (5 bases). Here the CDR3 reads CASSPTGRAKETQYF. The DNA of the CDR3 is TGTGCCAGCAGCCCCACAGGCCGTGCTAAAGAGACCCAGTACTTC. Full variable domain (outside the CDR3, taken from reference TRBV11-2 and TRBJ2-5): EAGVAQSPRYKIIEKRQSVAFWCNPISGHATLYWYQQILGQGPKLLIQFQNNGVVDDSQLPKDRFSAERLKGVDSTLKIQPAKLEDSAVYLCASSPTGRAKETQYFGPGTRLLVL.